Below, 29 T cell receptor beta chains from the same sample are listed, as sequenced in a study of T cells in Graves' hyperthyroidism and ophthalmopathy. The TCR beta CDR3 regions underwent amplification using RNA transcripts as the source. The TCR CDR3 was amplified in a first-round RT-PCR using the HTBI primer set. TCRdb called the multiplex PCR reads again in MiXCR, with one record for every CDR3 protein. This table holds about 400,000 distinct CDR3 sequences, approximately 13% found once. The sequenced material came from blood. The receptor set was obtained from a woman aged 18-30 years with Graves' hyperthyroidism.

This clonotype was found many times. V is TRBV28 and J is TRBJ1-2, with 7 bases that match TRBD1. Looked up from germline, CDR1 is MDHEN and CDR2 is SYDVKM. The CDR3 spans 13 residues. V was clipped by 6 bases and J by 6 bases; unmatched bases: 7. The CDR3 DNA reads as TGTGCCAGCAGGCAGACAGGGAGCGATGGCTACACCTTC. The encoded protein is CASRQTGSDGYTF.

At least ten counts were recorded for this clonotype. The gene calls are TRBV12-3 or TRBV12-4 and TRBJ1-2; TRBD1 aligns across 7 bases. The CDR3 consists of 14 residues. Trimming took 3 bases from V and 8 from J; bases not matched to a gene: 9. The CDR3 reads CASSFDREGHGYTF. In nucleotides, the CDR3 is TGTGCCAGCAGTTTTGACAGGGAAGGGCACGGCTACACCTTC.

This clonotype has a count of ten or more. This chain connects TRBV7-9 to TRBJ2-7; 10 positions agree with TRBD1. Germline lookup yields CDR1 SEHNR and CDR2 FQNEAQ (reference sequence). Losses at the gene ends were 5 bases for V and 5 bases for J; bases not matched to a gene: 9. The CDR3 has 15 residues. For the CDR3, the DNA is TGTGCCAGCAGCGACCCGGGACAGGGGAGCAACGAGCAGTACTTC. Translation: CASSDPGQGSNEQYF.

This clonotype was detected many times. J is TRBJ1-2 and V is TRBV2, with a tentative D call TRBD1 (6 bases). Per germline, CDR1 SNHLY and CDR2 FYNNEI. The CDR3 consists of 15 residues. V shed 5 bases and J shed 0 bases, with 13 bases lying between them. CDR3 amino acids: CASSRTAPTNYGYTF. The CDR3 coding sequence is TGTGCCAGCAGTAGGACAGCCCCCACTAACTATGGCTACACCTTC. The full variable domain, completed using reference TRBV2 and TRBJ1-2, is EPEVTQTPSHQVTQMGQEVILRCVPISNHLYFYWYRQILGQKVEFLVSFYNNEISEKSEIFDDQFSVERPDGSNFTLKIRSTKLEDSAMYFCASSRTAPTNYGYTFGSGTRLTVV.

In this sample, this clonotype turned up many times. J is TRBJ2-3 and V is TRBV15; the match to TRBD1 covers 8 bases. The V gene's germline CDR1 is LNHNV and CDR2 YYDKDF (reference sequence). Germline trimming cut 0 bases from V and 6 bases from J; bases unmatched to any gene: 8. This CDR3 is built from 16 residues. The CDR3 protein is CATSRDPGQGGDTQYF. For the CDR3, the DNA is TGTGCCACCAGCAGAGATCCCGGACAGGGCGGGGATACGCAGTATTTT.

This clonotype was counted at least ten times. The chain employs TRBV20-1 and TRBJ2-7, with 7 bases aligning to TRBD2. V dropped 6 bases and J dropped 0; count of bases not matched to a gene: 2. This CDR3 comprises 12 residues. Looked up from germline, CDR1 is DFQATT and CDR2 is SNEGSKA (reference sequence). In DNA form, the CDR3 reads TGCAGTGCCGGGGGGAGCTCCTACGAGCAGTACTTC. It translates to CSAGGSSYEQYF.

This chain uses TRBV6-2 or TRBV6-3 with TRBJ2-4; 9 nucleotides agree with TRBD2. V was pared by 5 bases and J by 11 bases, with 7 bases of the junction left unmatched. CDR3 length: 13 residues. Germline-derived CDR1 and CDR2 are MNHEY and SVGEGT. Written as DNA, the CDR3 is TGTGCCAGCAGTCTTAGCGGGAGCTTCCTTCAGTACTTC. It is translated as CASSLSGSFLQYF.

The J gene is TRBJ2-7, the V gene TRBV7-9, with a possible D match to TRBD1 (6 bases). The germline V gene has CDR1 SEHNR and CDR2 FQNEAQ (reference sequence). The CDR3 consists of 16 residues. The V end lost 2 bases, the J end lost 3 bases, and 17 bases lay between the germline ends. Here the CDR3 reads CASSLWSTGRYYEQYF. The CDR3 DNA reads TGTGCCAGCAGCTTATGGTCCACAGGGCGTTACTACGAGCAGTACTTC. The whole variable domain, remainder taken from reference TRBV7-9 and TRBJ2-7, is DTGVSQNPRHKITKRGQNVTFRCDPISEHNRLYWYRQTLGQGPEFLTYFQNEAQLEKSRLLSDRFSAERPKGSFSTLEIQRTEQGDSAMYLCASSLWSTGRYYEQYFGPGTRLTVT.

In this sample, this clonotype turned up many times. The chain combines TRBV19 with TRBJ1-5; 9 bases map to TRBD1. The CDR3 is made up of 15 amino acids. Unmatched junction bases numbered 8, after V lost 8 bases and J lost 3 bases. From germline, CDR1 is LNHDA and CDR2 SQIVND (reference sequence). CDR3 region: CASDFGTGINQPQHF. The CDR3 coding sequence is TGTGCCAGTGATTTTGGGACAGGGATCAATCAGCCCCAGCATTTT. The full variable domain, rest sourced from reference TRBV19 and TRBJ1-5, is DGGITQSPKYLFRKEGQNVTLSCEQNLNHDAMYWYRQDPGQGLRLIYYSQIVNDFQKGDIAEGYSVSREKKESFPLTVTSAQKNPTAFYLCASDFGTGINQPQHFGDGTRLSIL.

This chain uses TRBV12-3 or TRBV12-4 with TRBJ1-3; D uncertain. The CDR3 runs 14 residues. Between the trimmed V and J ends, which lost 6 bases and 3 bases, there was a span of 12 bases. The CDR3 coding sequence is TGTGCCAGCAGCGAGGTCTTCTATGGAAACACCATATATTTT. This gives the protein CASSEVFYGNTIYF.

This clonotype came up a few times. V and J are TRBV5-1 and TRBJ1-2, with D uncertain. V was trimmed by 0 bases and J by 6 bases, leaving 9 bases between them. Per germline, CDR1 SGHRS and CDR2 YFSETQ. The CDR3 has 13 residues. The CDR3: CASSLAPSDGYTF. CDR3 DNA: TGCGCCAGCAGCTTGGCCCCTTCAGATGGCTACACCTTC.

The DNA for the CDR3 is TGTGCCAGCAGGGTCGGGCAGGCGGAGTACACCATATATTTT. Translation gives CASRVGQAEYTIYF. V gene TRBV6-1 combines with J gene TRBJ1-3, with D unclear. Germline V gives CDR1 MNHNS, CDR2 SASEGT. This CDR3 is built from 14 residues. The V and J ends lost 6 bases and 8 bases respectively, with 17 bases between them.

This clonotype was counted many times. This chain uses TRBV29-1 with TRBJ1-3, with a weak D call TRBD1 (5 bases). Germline values: CDR1 SQVTM, CDR2 ANQGSEA. This CDR3 comprises 12 residues. Trimming took off 4 bases at V and 4 bases at J, with 8 bases between the two ends. This CDR3 is CSVGDAGNTIYF. CDR3 in DNA: TGCAGCGTTGGGGACGCCGGAAACACCATATATTTT.

This chain joins TRBV5-6 and TRBJ2-2; D gene ambiguous. V was pared by 4 bases and J by 5 bases, with 9 bases between. CDR3 length: 13 residues. Germline V gene lookup returns CDR1 SGHDT and CDR2 YYEEEE. CDR3 sequence: CASSPHPTGELFF. CDR3 DNA: TGTGCCAGCAGCCCACACCCAACCGGGGAGCTGTTTTTT.

This clonotype was observed a few times. The chain couples TRBV7-2 to TRBJ2-2; possible D gene TRBD2, 5 bases. This CDR3 is 16 amino acids long. With 2 bases removed from V and 5 bases from J, the gap between germline ends came to 15 bases. Germline loops: CDR1 SGHTA, CDR2 FQGNSA. The CDR3 DNA is TGTGCCAGCAGCTTATCCCGCCTGCGGACTACCGGGGAGCTGTTTTTT. It encodes CASSLSRLRTTGELFF.

This clonotype has at least ten counts. The chain is built from TRBV6-5 and TRBJ1-1; possibly TRBD1 for D (5 bases). Deletions cut 1 base from V and 2 bases from J, with 14 bases between. The CDR3 sequence is 16 residues long. Germline CDR1 and CDR2: MNHEY and SVGAGI. The CDR3 DNA is TGTGCCAGCAGTTACTTTCCCACAGGACGTAACACTGAAGCTTTCTTT. Residues: CASSYFPTGRNTEAFF.

The chain links TRBV7-2 to TRBJ1-2; no reliable D call. Germline V gene lookup returns CDR1 SGHTA and CDR2 FQGNSA. There are 14 residues in the CDR3. V was pared by 5 bases and J by 2 bases, with 12 bases between. The CDR3 reads CASSKKGGNYGYTF. CDR3 bases: TGTGCCAGCAGCAAGAAGGGCGGCAACTATGGCTACACCTTC. The full variable domain, in which reference TRBV7-2 and TRBJ1-2 provide the parts outside the CDR3, is GAGVSQSPSNKVTEKGKDVELRCDPISGHTALYWYRQSLGQGLEFLIYFQGNSAPDKSGLPSDRFSAERTGGSVSTLTIQRTQQEDSAVYLCASSKKGGNYGYTFGSGTRLTVV.

This clonotype was seen at least ten times. The chain carries TRBV4-1 and TRBJ2-2, with D unclear. Deletions cut 0 bases from V and 5 bases from J, with 13 bases between. Germline CDR1 MGHRA, CDR2 YSYEKL. This CDR3 is 16 amino acids long. Here the CDR3 reads CASSQEVRTWTGELFF. DNA for the CDR3: TGCGCCAGCAGCCAAGAGGTTCGTACCTGGACCGGGGAGCTGTTTTTT.

This clonotype was counted a few times. The CDR3 sequence is CASSTGRGFGVEQFF. Written as DNA, the CDR3 is TGCGCCAGCAGCACTGGACGGGGGTTCGGGGTTGAGCAGTTCTTC. The chain links TRBV4-1 to TRBJ2-1, with D perhaps matching TRBD2 (6 bases). CDR1 MGHRA and CDR2 YSYEKL come from the germline V gene. This CDR3 contains 15 residues. Deletions cut 5 bases from V and 9 bases from J, with 20 bases between.

The rearrangement uses TRBV19 and TRBJ1-2; weak D call: TRBD1 (6 bases). CDR3 size: 14 residues. From germline, CDR1 is LNHDA and CDR2 SQIVND (reference sequence). Trimming pared 5 bases from V and 5 bases from J, leaving 15 bases between. CDR3 nucleotide sequence: TGTGCCAGTAGTGACCAGGGGCGGCTATATGGCTACACCTTC. Amino acid sequence: CASSDQGRLYGYTF.

This clonotype occurred many times. The rearrangement joins TRBV7-9 to TRBJ1-6; 9 nucleotides match TRBD1. Germline V gives CDR1 SEHNR, CDR2 FQNEAQ (reference sequence). The V and J ends lost 3 bases and 10 bases, in that order; junction bases with no gene match: 7. The CDR3 is 15 residues long. The CDR3 loop is CASSFGDRDWSPLHF. The DNA for the CDR3 is TGTGCCAGCAGCTTCGGGGACAGGGACTGGTCACCCCTCCACTTT.

The chain employs TRBV7-9 and TRBJ1-2; TRBD1 aligns across 8 bases. The J segment lost 8 bases and the V segment lost 6 bases, leaving 17 bases of the junction unmatched. Germline lookup yields CDR1 SEHNR and CDR2 FQNEAQ (reference sequence). The CDR3 is 16 residues long. In nucleotides, the CDR3 is TGTGCCAGCAGTCGTGTAGAGGCACAGGGGGTTGGAGGCTACACCTTC. Translating gives CASSRVEAQGVGGYTF.

This clonotype was picked up many times. V is TRBV5-1 and J is TRBJ1-2; D might be TRBD1 (5 bases). CDR3 length: 15 amino acids. The germline CDR1 and CDR2 sequences are SGHRS and YFSETQ. Between the trimmed V and J ends, which lost 3 bases and 6 bases, there was a span of 18 bases. CDR3 in amino acids: CASSYQGSKEDGYTF. Here the CDR3 DNA reads TGCGCCAGCAGCTACCAGGGAAGTAAAGAGGATGGCTACACCTTC.

This clonotype was counted at least ten times. This chain connects TRBV28 to TRBJ2-7, with D possibly called TRBD1 or TRBD2 (5 bases each). Trimming removed 10 bases from V and 2 bases from J, with 18 bases in between. The CDR3 runs 14 residues. Per the germline V gene, CDR1 is MDHEN and CDR2 is SYDVKM. CDR3 region: CAIDSGTPPYEQYF. CDR3 coding DNA: TGTGCCATCGATTCCGGGACCCCGCCCTACGAGCAGTACTTC. The full variable domain, completed using reference TRBV28 and TRBJ2-7, is DVKVTQSSRYLVKRTGEKVFLECVQDMDHENMFWYRQDPGLGLRLIYFSYDVKMKEKGDIPEGYSVSREKKERFSLILESASTNQTSMYLCAIDSGTPPYEQYFGPGTRLTVT.

At least ten counts were recorded for this clonotype. The rearrangement uses TRBV6-1 and TRBJ1-1, with a tentative D call TRBD1 (5 bases). Germline CDR1 and CDR2: MNHNS and SASEGT. CDR3 length: 17 amino acids. The V end lost 8 bases, the J end lost 3 bases, and 25 bases lay between the germline ends. CDR3 in DNA: TGTGCCAGCTTGGGCTCCGGGACCCCCGCCGGAGACACTGAAGCTTTCTTT. It specifies CASLGSGTPAGDTEAFF.

Many counts were recorded for this clonotype. V and J are TRBV2 and TRBJ2-3; the D call may be TRBD1 or TRBD2 (6 bases each). CDR3 length equals 12 residues. CDR1 and CDR2 (germline): SNHLY, FYNNEI. With 10 bases removed from V and 6 bases from J, the gap between germline ends came to 14 bases. This CDR3 reads CATDRGGDTQYF. Here the CDR3 DNA reads TGTGCCACTGATCGAGGGGGGGATACGCAGTATTTT.

Only a few counts were recorded for this clonotype. Germline and junction disagree at one end, which may indicate a read error. The chain links TRBV28 to TRBJ2-1, with 9 bases lining up with TRBD2. The length of the CDR3 is 17 residues. The germline V gene encodes CDR1 MDHEN and CDR2 SYDVKM. CDR3 region: CASSPPEGTSKYNEQLF. The CDR3 DNA follows: TGTGCCAGCAGCCCCCCCGAGGGGACTAGCAAATACAATGAGCAGCTCTTC.

The chain is built from TRBV24-1 and TRBJ2-3; tentative D call: TRBD1 (5 bases). The CDR3 has 15 amino acids. Germline assignment: CDR1 KGHDR and CDR2 SFDVKD. V was cut by 3 bases and J by 5 bases, with 14 bases left in between. CDR3 loop: CATSDLIGARDTQYF. The CDR3 coding sequence is TGTGCCACCAGTGATCTAATTGGGGCGAGAGATACGCAGTATTTT.

This clonotype appeared many times. The V gene is TRBV2, the J gene TRBJ2-1, with a tentative D call TRBD1 (7 bases). Deletions cut 8 bases from V and 3 bases from J, with 14 bases between. CDR3 length: 14 amino acids. Per the germline V gene, CDR1 is SNHLY and CDR2 is FYNNEI. CDR3 sequence reads: CASDIQGGYNEQFF. DNA for the CDR3: TGTGCCAGCGATATCCAGGGGGGCTACAATGAGCAGTTCTTC.